This T cell receptor beta chain was documented in a study of T cell changes during pregnancy in multiple sclerosis. Sequenced by immunoSEQ multiplex PCR; TCRdb stores in-frame clones only, minus some. Among about 36,000 clones listed, 92% were seen once. Germline V gene lookup returns CDR1 ENHRY and CDR2 SYGVKD. The CDR3 is 15 residues long. V dropped 4 bases and J dropped 3 bases, with 15 bases sitting between them. This clonotype was sampled from a female donor in good health, enrolled as a control in a pregnancy study. Here the sequenced sample was CD4+ T cells from peripheral blood mononuclear cells, taken in the third trimester of pregnancy. The chain carries TRBV10-3 and TRBJ1-1, with TRBD1 as a possible D gene (6 bases). CDR3 in amino acids: CAISAGGLSDTEAFF. The CDR3 bases are TGTGCCATCAGTGCGGGGGGGCTGTCGGACACTGAAGCTTTCTTT.